These T cell receptor beta chains were read from a single sample in a study of cytotoxic CD8 clonotypes in ibrutinib-treated CLL. Assay used: immunoSEQ multiplex PCR; TCRdb lists only in-frame clones, some missing. This table holds 200,000 to 250,000 clones, 79% found once. The sample in question was PBMCs, obtained after 12 months of ibrutinib treatment. Source of these receptors: a human donor with chronic lymphocytic leukemia. CDR3s include the opening cysteine and the closing phenylalanine or tryptophan. The D gene is left open where the match is weak. Clone size is not always given. Where it is, it says once, few, many or a class for expanded clones.

j_call v_call clone_size d_call cdr3_aa cdr3_nt
TRBJ1-5 TRBV27 . TRBD1 CASSLRPGQFNQPQHF TGTGCCAGCAGTTTAAGGCCGGGACAGTTCAATCAGCCCCAGCATTTT
TRBJ2-1 TRBV7-6 . . CASSSKGGVPVPNEQFF TGTGCCAGCAGCTCAAAGGGAGGAGTACCGGTTCCCAATGAGCAGTTCTTC
TRBJ2-5 TRBV5-1 . TRBD2 CASSPGVGLADQETQYF TGCGCCAGCAGCCCAGGTGTCGGACTAGCGGACCAAGAGACCCAGTACTTC
TRBJ2-5 TRBV12-5 . . CASAGGRWPQYF TGTGCTAGTGCCGGGGGGCGATGGCCCCAGTACTTC
TRBJ2-5 TRBV7-2 . . CASSLDRTTRAQYF TGTGCCAGCAGCTTAGACAGGACGACCAGGGCCCAGTACTTC
TRBJ2-1 TRBV4-1 . TRBD2 CASSQGAAGGPTGQFF TGCGCCAGCAGCCAAGGAGCAGCGGGAGGGCCCACCGGGCAGTTCTTC
TRBJ2-7 TRBV9 . TRBD2 CASSDTSGGYEQYF TGTGCCAGCAGTGATACTAGCGGGGGCTACGAGCAGTACTTC
TRBJ2-1 TRBV1 . . CTSSQGRAGNEQFF TGCACCAGCAGCCAGGGGAGGGCCGGGAATGAGCAGTTCTTC
TRBJ2-3 TRBV5-1 once . CASSLVGADTQYF TGCGCCAGCAGCTTGGTGGGAGCAGATACGCAGTATTTT
TRBJ1-4 TRBV7-2 few . CASSPRITGKLFF TGTGCCAGCAGCCCCCGTATCACTGGGAAACTGTTTTTT
TRBJ1-1 TRBV5-1 . . CASSFDGGVNTEAFF TGCGCCAGCAGCTTTGACGGAGGAGTGAACACTGAAGCTTTCTTT
TRBJ1-2 TRBV19 . TRBD1 CASSISTGQGIRGYTF TGTGCCAGTAGTATTTCCACGGGACAGGGGATAAGAGGCTACACCTTC
TRBJ2-5 TRBV27 . . CASSHRERSQETQYF TGTGCCAGCAGTCACAGGGAGAGGTCCCAAGAGACCCAGTACTTC
TRBJ2-3 TRBV6-5 . TRBD1 CASSYSGQGGDTQYF TGTGCCAGCAGTTACTCGGGACAGGGGGGAGATACGCAGTATTTT
TRBJ2-3 TRBV11-2 . TRBD2 CASTSAGGRTDTQYF TGTGCCAGCACCTCAGCGGGAGGGCGCACAGATACGCAGTATTTT
TRBJ2-3 TRBV2 . . CASREDGPTDTQYF TGTGCCAGCAGGGAAGACGGGCCCACAGATACGCAGTATTTT
TRBJ2-2 TRBV4-1 . . CASSQERGRQHGELFF TGCGCCAGCAGCCAAGAGCGGGGGCGGCAACACGGGGAGCTGTTTTTT
TRBJ1-2 TRBV6-1 . TRBD1 CASRENRGPFNYGYTF TGTGCCAGCAGGGAAAACAGGGGCCCTTTTAACTATGGCTACACCTTC
TRBJ2-7 TRBV5-1 . . CASSPDTGRYEQYF TGCGCCAGCAGCCCAGATACAGGCCGCTACGAGCAGTACTTC
TRBJ2-5 TRBV11-2 . TRBD2 CASSLTSGSGETQYF TGTGCCAGCAGCTTGACTAGCGGGAGTGGGGAGACCCAGTACTTC
TRBJ2-7 TRBV5-1 . TRBD1 CASSFETGGVVFEQYF TGCGCCAGCAGCTTTGAGACAGGGGGCGTAGTGTTCGAGCAGTACTTC
TRBJ1-3 TRBV7-2 once TRBD1 CASSLGDRSNTIYF TGTGCCAGCAGCTTAGGGGACAGGTCAAACACCATATATTTT
TRBJ2-5 TRBV9 . TRBD2 CASSPLRWREEGETQYF TGTGCCAGCAGCCCCCTTCGATGGCGGGAGGAAGGAGAGACCCAGTACTTC
TRBJ2-1 TRBV6-5 . . CASSYGGPYNEQFF TGTGCCAGCAGTTACGGGGGGCCATACAATGAGCAGTTCTTC